The text below deals with one T cell receptor (beta chain). The record originates from a study of spatial heterogeneity in lung cancer. MiXCR was run by TCRdb on the 5' RACE reads, yielding one entry per CDR3 protein. The sample comprises approximately 92,000 distinct CDR3 sequences, approximately 12% of which are singletons, and 35% to 45% rests with the top ten. V gave up 5 bases and J gave up 4 bases, with 15 bases separating them. This CDR3 region has 14 residues. Germline loops: CDR1 DFQATT, CDR2 SNEGSKA (reference sequence). Time point given: sample taken at primary tumor resection. Whole RNA, isolated from tumor, nontumor lung or frozen PBMC, was sequenced without prior sorting.

The rearrangement uses TRBV20-1 and TRBJ1-3; tentative D call: TRBD1 (6 bases). The source is a male donor with early-stage non-small cell lung cancer. The sequences come from PBMCs, collected at surgery. The CDR3 bases are TGCAGTGCTTTGAGCCCGGACAGCGGAAACACCATATATTTT. This sequence encodes CSALSPDSGNTIYF.